This T cell receptor (beta chain) was sequenced in a study of blood T cell repertoires in COVID-19. Across the whole study: The analysed material was cDNA or gDNA that came from T cells, B-cell-depleted T cells, or PBMCs.

Using immunoSEQ multiplex PCR, the repertoire was profiled, and TCRdb retains in-frame clones only, with some absent. The table has roughly 89,000 clones, around 80% seen once. Trimming pared 0 bases from V and 7 bases from J, leaving 12 bases between. The germline gives CDR1 MNHEY, CDR2 SVGAGI. There are 15 residues in the CDR3. Material for sequencing was peripheral blood. The source is a woman older than 75 with acute or convalescent COVID-19. The chain is built from TRBV6-5 and TRBJ1-4, with a possible D match to TRBD1 (6 bases). CDR3 residues: CASSYSGLGGEKLFF. The CDR3 nucleotides are TGTGCCAGCAGTTACTCGGGATTAGGGGGTGAAAAACTGTTTTTT.